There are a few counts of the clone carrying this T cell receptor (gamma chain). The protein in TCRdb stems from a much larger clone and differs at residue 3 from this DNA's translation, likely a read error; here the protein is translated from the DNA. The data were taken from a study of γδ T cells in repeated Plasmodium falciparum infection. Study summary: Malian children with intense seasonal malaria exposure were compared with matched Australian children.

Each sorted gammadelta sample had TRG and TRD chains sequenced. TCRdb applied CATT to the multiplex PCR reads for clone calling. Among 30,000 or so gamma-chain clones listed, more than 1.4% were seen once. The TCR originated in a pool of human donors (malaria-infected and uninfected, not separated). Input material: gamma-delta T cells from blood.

The CDR3 loop is CASWEQRGYYKKLF. As DNA, the CDR3 is TGTGCCTCGTGGGAACAACGGGGTTATTATAAGAAACTCTTT. This chain links TRGV9 with TRGJ1 or TRGJ2. Since TCRdb gives no J gene, matching the DNA to germline was used here to assign it. This CDR3 spans 14 amino acids. Germline assignment: CDR1 GITISATS and CDR2 ISYDGTV (reference sequence).